The rows below give T cell receptor beta chains drawn from one sample of a study of blood T cell repertoires in COVID-19. The assay was immunoSEQ multiplex PCR, and TCRdb's table has in-frame clones only and misses some. The table has 60,000 to 85,000 clones, 80% seen once; the top ten hold 18%. The specimen was peripheral blood. The receptors originated from a man aged 70 or older who had recovered from COVID-19. The CDR3 runs from the conserved cysteine through the conserved F or W. The D gene is left open where the match is weak. Size values are once, few and many counts, or a class for expanded clones, and some rows have none.

J,size,V,D,DNA,CDR3
TRBJ2-5,once,TRBV11-3,TRBD1,TGTGCCAGCAGCCCAGGACAGGGCTTGGAGACCCAGTACTTC,CASSPGQGLETQYF
TRBJ1-6,NA,TRBV7-9,NA,TGTGCCAGCAGCTTATACAGGGTAACCTATAATTCACCCCTCCACTTT,CASSLYRVTYNSPLHF
TRBJ2-2,NA,TRBV6-2/TRBV6-3,NA,TGTGCCAGCAGTTACTCGAGACAGGCAAGAGGGGAGCTGTTTTTT,CASSYSRQARGELFF
TRBJ1-5,NA,TRBV7-2,NA,TGTGCCAGCAGCCCTCCGGGTGATAGCAATCAGCCCCAGCATTTT,CASSPPGDSNQPQHF
TRBJ2-7,once,TRBV5-1,NA,TGCGCCAGCAGAGACCCCCGGGGGTCCTACGAGCAGTACTTC,CASRDPRGSYEQYF
TRBJ1-1,few,TRBV11-3,TRBD1,TGTGCCAGCAGCCCTCAGGGGGACACTGAAGCTTTCTTT,CASSPQGDTEAFF
TRBJ1-6,NA,TRBV5-5,TRBD1,TGTGCCAGCAGCTCGGGACAGGGTTTGGTTTCACCCCTCCACTTT,CASSSGQGLVSPLHF
TRBJ1-2,once,TRBV19,NA,TGTGCCAGTAGTATTCAGGGGCGCGGTTTTGATGGCTACACCTTC,CASSIQGRGFDGYTF
TRBJ2-7,NA,TRBV4-2,NA,TGTGCCAGCAGCCAAGCAAGCGGCCAGGCCAGCTACGAGCAGTACTTC,CASSQASGQASYEQYF
TRBJ2-1,NA,TRBV6-5,NA,TGTGCCAGCAGTTACTCTCTTAAACAGGGACGTCGTGAGTTCTTC,CASSYSLKQGRREFF
TRBJ2-3,NA,TRBV10-3,NA,TGTGCCACCCAAGGGGGTTCTAGCACAGATACGCAGTATTTT,CATQGGSSTDTQYF
TRBJ2-1,NA,TRBV7-9,NA,TGTGCCAGCAGCTTTGACAGTCACAATGAGCAGTTCTTC,CASSFDSHNEQFF
TRBJ2-1,once,TRBV27,NA,TGTGCCAGCAGTACAACAGCAATCTACAATGAGCAGTTCTTC,CASSTTAIYNEQFF
TRBJ2-7,NA,TRBV19,TRBD1,TGTGCCAGTAGTCTTAACCGGGACAGGGTATCCTACGAGCAGTACTTC,CASSLNRDRVSYEQYF
TRBJ2-5,NA,TRBV5-4,TRBD1,TGTGCCAGCAGCTCCCGGGACAGGGGGGGGGAGACCCAGTACTTC,CASSSRDRGGETQYF
TRBJ1-4,NA,TRBV3-1/TRBV3-2,NA,TGTGCCAGCAGCTCCGCGCGGGGGGAAAAACTGTTTTTT,CASSSARGEKLFF